This T cell receptor beta chain was retrieved from a study of T cell repertoires in cytomegalovirus infection. Study-wide background: Public signatures in TCR beta pointed to CMV infection and matching HLA type.

Germline V gives CDR1 LNHDA, CDR2 SQIVND (reference sequence). Trimming cost V 3 bases and J 3 bases, with 8 bases left between them. This CDR3 spans 13 amino acids. One entry per CDR3 protein results from TCRdb running MiXCR on the reads. The sample shows some 680,000 distinct CDR3 sequences, about a third of them seen only once. Study-level results: Clonotypes of TCR beta that were HLA-C-restricted and CMV-specific dominated the ex vivo response. Carriers of CMV plus the relevant HLA were identified by cumulative public TCR beta family frequency.

This clonotype has only a few counts. Its antigen is as yet unknown. The specimen was PBMCs. The source is a human donor in good health (CMV status not recorded). Some clones in this sample may be carry-over from other donors' samples. This sequence joins TRBV19 and TRBJ1-2, with no clear D. CDR3 sequence: CASSMRADYGYTF. In DNA, the CDR3 is TGTGCCAGTAGTATGAGGGCTGACTATGGCTACACCTTC.